Shown below are 19 T cell receptor beta chains from a single sample sequenced in a study of identical twins. TCRdb reanalysed the 5' RACE reads using MiXCR and keeps one entry per CDR3 protein. Of roughly 1,500,000 distinct CDR3 sequences in the sample, about 30% were seen once. Sequencing was carried out using cord blood. Source of these receptors: a newborn girl in good health.

CDR3 DNA: TGCAGTGCTAGTAAGGGGACTCTCCTCACAGATACGCAGTATTTT. Residues: CSASKGTLLTDTQYF. The chain employs TRBV20-1 and TRBJ2-3; maybe TRBD2 (6 bases). The CDR3 loop spans 15 amino acids. Trimming stripped 3 bases from V and 2 bases from J, with 15 bases between. Germline CDR1 DFQATT, CDR2 SNEGSKA (reference sequence).

This clonotype was seen a handful of times. The chain couples TRBV5-1 to TRBJ1-2; D is undetermined. This CDR3 has 13 residues. V was trimmed by 3 bases and J by 8 bases, leaving 14 bases between them. Germline V gives CDR1 SGHRS, CDR2 YFSETQ. The CDR3 sequence is CASSSNGIEGYTF. The DNA for the CDR3 is TGCGCCAGCAGCTCTAATGGGATAGAGGGCTACACCTTC.

This clonotype was picked up a small number of times. The J gene is TRBJ2-1, the V gene TRBV20-1, with TRBD2 matching 10 bases. The V and J ends lost 2 bases and 4 bases, in that order; junction bases with no gene match: 5. Per the germline V gene, CDR1 is DFQATT and CDR2 is SNEGSKA (reference sequence). The CDR3 covers 15 residues. The CDR3 coding sequence is TGCAGTGCTAGATATGGGACTAGCGCTTACAATGAGCAGTTCTTC. It translates to CSARYGTSAYNEQFF.

The chain links TRBV27 to TRBJ1-2; possible D gene TRBD1, 5 bases. Trimming took 5 bases from V and 4 from J, leaving 14 bases between them. The CDR3 spans 14 residues. Germline V lookup: CDR1 MNHEY, CDR2 SMNVEV (reference sequence). The CDR3 coding sequence is TGTGCCAGCAGTCCACGGGGGATTCTCTATGGCTACACCTTC. As protein: CASSPRGILYGYTF.

This clonotype was found a few times. This sequence joins TRBV15 and TRBJ2-7; TRBD2 agrees at 9 bases. The CDR3 extends over 14 amino acids. Trimming removed 6 bases from V and 5 bases from J; junction bases left unmatched: 8. Germline-derived CDR1 and CDR2 are LNHNV and YYDKDF (reference sequence). The CDR3 bases are TGTGCCACCAGAGCCGGGACTAGCACCCACGAGCAGTACTTC. Protein sequence: CATRAGTSTHEQYF.

Ten or more counts support this clonotype. The rearrangement links TRBV5-1 to TRBJ2-3; tentatively, D is TRBD2 (6 bases). The CDR3 has 16 amino acids. CDR1 and CDR2 from the germline V gene are SGHRS and YFSETQ. V lost 0 bases and J 3 bases, leaving 14 bases between the germline ends. The CDR3 DNA is TGCGCCAGCAGCTTGGTCCCTAGCGACGGGACAGATACGCAGTATTTT. This gives the protein CASSLVPSDGTDTQYF.

This clonotype was found many times. The chain uses TRBV29-1 and TRBJ2-7, with 10 bases that match TRBD1. CDR1 SQVTM and CDR2 ANQGSEA come from the germline V gene. The junction had 7 bases not matched to a gene; V was cut back by 5 bases and J by 3 bases. CDR3 size: 14 residues. CDR3 region: CSVSGTGVIYEQYF. As DNA, the CDR3 is TGCAGCGTTTCCGGGACAGGGGTGATCTACGAGCAGTACTTC.

J is TRBJ2-3 and V is TRBV20-1; D could derive from TRBD1 or TRBD2 (5 bases each). Germline V gives CDR1 DFQATT, CDR2 SNEGSKA (reference sequence). CDR3 length equals 15 residues. Trimming stripped 4 bases from V and 2 bases from J, with 16 bases between. Written as DNA, the CDR3 is TGCAGTGCTACGCCGGGACCACAAATCACAGATACGCAGTATTTT. This gives the protein CSATPGPQITDTQYF.

V is TRBV12-3 or TRBV12-4 and J is TRBJ1-2; D unresolved. V dropped 3 bases and J dropped 6 bases, with 14 bases sitting between them. This CDR3 contains 14 residues. The CDR3 protein is CASSFLATGDGYTF. CDR3 nucleotide sequence: TGTGCCAGCAGTTTTTTAGCGACGGGAGATGGCTACACCTTC.

The chain combines TRBV12-3 or TRBV12-4 with TRBJ1-1; 8 bases align to TRBD1. The CDR3 consists of 15 residues. V trimming: 6 bases; J trimming: 5 bases; junction bases outside the gene matches: 11. The CDR3 spells CASSPYQGAGTEAFF. DNA of the CDR3: TGTGCCAGCAGCCCTTACCAGGGGGCGGGTACTGAAGCTTTCTTT.

The chain employs TRBV19 and TRBJ2-1; 8 nucleotides agree with TRBD1. Trimming removed 6 bases from V and 5 bases from J; junction bases left unmatched: 18. Germline V gives CDR1 LNHDA, CDR2 SQIVND (reference sequence). The CDR3 is made up of 18 amino acids. The CDR3 DNA reads as TGTGCCAGTAGGCAGGACAGGGCTAGGTCTGTCGGGCACAATGAGCAGTTCTTC. Translating it yields CASRQDRARSVGHNEQFF.

This clonotype was detected only once. A read error may explain this, as a much larger clone is one base away. J is TRBJ2-1 and V is TRBV29-1; D perhaps matches TRBD2 (6 bases). This CDR3 is 18 amino acids long. Looked up from germline, CDR1 is SQVTM and CDR2 is ANQGSEA. Trimming shortened V by 4 bases and J by 10 bases, and 32 bases separated the two germline ends. The CDR3 is CSVVIVVGPGLSSYEQFF. Here the CDR3 DNA reads TGCAGCGTTGTTATTGTGGTCGGACCGGGACTGAGCTCCTACGAGCAGTTCTTC.

The sample holds a few counts of this clonotype. DNA of the CDR3: TGCAGCGTTGATAAGGAGGAGAGTTTCATGAACACTGAAGCTTTCTTT. This codes for CSVDKEESFMNTEAFF. The chain links TRBV29-1 to TRBJ1-1; D ambiguous. The CDR3 sequence is 16 residues long. Per germline, CDR1 SQVTM and CDR2 ANQGSEA. With 3 bases removed from V and 0 bases from J, the gap between germline ends came to 17 bases. The full variable domain, in which reference TRBV29-1 and TRBJ1-1 provide the parts outside the CDR3, is SAVISQKPSRDICQRGTSLTIQCQVDSQVTMMFWYRQQPGQSLTLIATANQGSEATYESGFVIDKFPISRPNLTFSTLTVSNMSPEDSSIYLCSVDKEESFMNTEAFFGQGTRLTVV.

This rearrangement joins TRBV29-1 to TRBJ1-2; TRBD1 is a possible D gene (5 bases). The CDR3 extends over 14 amino acids. Germline V gene sequence: CDR1 SQVTM, CDR2 ANQGSEA. V shed 1 base and J shed 4 bases, with 13 bases lying between them. CDR3 residues: CSVEGSRVAYGYTF. CDR3 bases: TGCAGCGTTGAAGGCAGCAGGGTCGCCTATGGCTACACCTTC.

This rearrangement joins TRBV7-2 to TRBJ1-2, with 9 nucleotides matching TRBD1. V gave up 6 bases and J gave up 6 bases; unmatched junction bases: 5. This CDR3 has 13 residues. Germline CDR1 SGHTA, CDR2 FQGNSA. CDR3 sequence (DNA): TGTGCCAGCAGGGATACAGGGGGCAATGGCTACACCTTC. Residues: CASRDTGGNGYTF.

This clonotype was detected a few times. The chain's CDR3 is CASSLARSTGGSEKLFF. In nucleotides, the CDR3 is TGTGCCAGCAGCTTAGCGCGTTCGACAGGGGGAAGTGAAAAACTGTTTTTT. This chain uses TRBV7-9 with TRBJ1-4, with 9 bases identical to TRBD1. This CDR3 region has 17 residues. V shed 0 bases and J 7 bases; nucleotides not matched to a gene: 9. The germline V gene encodes CDR1 SEHNR and CDR2 FQNEAQ (reference sequence).

V and J are TRBV11-2 and TRBJ2-5; tentative D call: TRBD1 (5 bases). Germline assignment: CDR1 SGHAT and CDR2 FQNNGV. CDR3 size: 18 residues. Trimming removed 2 bases from V and 3 bases from J, with 22 bases in between. The CDR3 nucleotides are TGTGCCAGCAGCTTATTCACCCCTTGGGCAGGGCCTGAAGAGACCCAGTACTTC. This sequence encodes CASSLFTPWAGPEETQYF.

This clonotype appeared a few times. This sequence joins TRBV20-1 and TRBJ1-6; D might be TRBD1 (6 bases). CDR1 and CDR2 (germline): DFQATT, SNEGSKA (reference sequence). The CDR3 has 15 residues. Trimming pared 0 bases from V and 7 bases from J, leaving 13 bases between. The CDR3 nucleotides read TGCAGTGCTAGAGATACCCAGGGGCCCAATTCACCCCTCCACTTT. Protein sequence: CSARDTQGPNSPLHF.

The chain joins TRBV7-8 to TRBJ2-3, with D possibly matching TRBD1 (6 bases). Looked up from germline, CDR1 is SGHVS and CDR2 is FQNEAQ. Trimming stripped 5 bases from V and 0 bases from J, with 12 bases between. CDR3 length: 15 residues. The CDR3 reads CASSPDSFSTDTQYF. CDR3 nucleotides: TGTGCCAGCAGCCCGGACAGTTTTAGCACAGATACGCAGTATTTT.